This T cell receptor (beta chain) was observed in a study of cytomegalovirus exposure and HLA in healthy donors. Broader study findings: Confirmation in vitro established that three CMV-associated chains were specific for CMV antigens. In a later analysis, donors in an Asian-associated ancestry cluster reportedly had fewer N-insertions in productive TCRs than the cohort mean. Most TCR sequences proved rare, with some public TCRs found in many donors.

This PCR relied on a set of 60 Vbeta primers and 13 Jbeta primers. Study processing details: Roughly 10 million shared chains were among approximately 87 million unique TCR beta chains counted in a later analysis. Sequencing used immunoSEQ multiplex PCR; TCRdb keeps in-frame clones, though not all of them. That table is the source of V, J and clone size, and D and trimming were worked out from the DNA. The sample consists of around 99,000 clones, around 77% of them appearing once. This CDR3 is 18 amino acids long. V was trimmed by 0 bases and J by 1 base, leaving 16 bases between them. The germline gives CDR1 LGHNA, CDR2 YNFKEQ. A remark on this clone: The antigen is undetermined.

The sequencing sample was made of PBMCs. The receptor was isolated from a man between 35 and 55 years old in good health and CMV-seronegative. The V gene is TRBV4-2, the J gene TRBJ1-5; tentative D call: TRBD1 (6 bases). This CDR3 is CASSQDRERGLSNQPQHF. CDR3 nucleotides: TGTGCCAGCAGCCAAGACCGAGAGCGGGGGCTGAGCAATCAGCCCCAGCATTTT.